This TCR beta chain was sequenced during a study of tumor and adjacent non-tumor tissue in lung cancer. Study observations and caveats: In normal lung, the top 100 clones were significantly more dominant than in tumor.

This sample's RNA came from whole unsorted tissue. The library came from three nested PCR rounds adapted from ARM-PCR protocols. TCRdb re-called the multiplex PCR reads through MiXCR, storing one row per CDR3 protein. The sample includes under 140,000 distinct CDR3 sequences, around 82% of them seen just once. This clonotype was seen ten or more times. Its antigen remains unidentified. The CDR3 runs 10 residues. Germline loops: CDR1 DFQATT, CDR2 SNEGSKA (reference sequence). Trimming left V 4 bases short and J 5 bases short, with 5 bases between. This clonotype originated in a man between 65 and 80 years old with non-small cell lung cancer. Sequenced: lung tumor tissue. The chain is built from TRBV20-1 and TRBJ1-2; D gene ambiguous. The CDR3 nucleotides are TGCAGTGCTACCGGATATGGCTACACCTTC. It translates to CSATGYGYTF.